The T cell receptor (beta chain) under discussion was sequenced for a study of T cells in tuberculosis. The protocol was immunoSEQ multiplex PCR, while the TCRdb copy is restricted to in-frame clones and leaves out a portion. The sample has some 30,000 clones; around 94% are singletons. This clone appeared once. The sample taken for sequencing was PBMCs. This TCR derives from a donor aged 5 to 30 with latent tuberculosis or without tuberculosis infection.

CDR3 residues: CASSSHLNRAVDEKLFF. The CDR3 DNA reads as TGTGCCAGCAGTTCCCACTTAAACAGGGCGGTGGATGAAAAACTGTTTTTT. The V gene is TRBV28, the J gene TRBJ1-4, with D perhaps matching TRBD1 (6 bases). V lost 4 bases, J lost 6 bases, and 21 bases lay in between. Germline values: CDR1 MDHEN, CDR2 SYDVKM. The CDR3 has 17 residues.